One sample yielded the 24 T cell receptor beta chains listed below, sequenced in a study of neurological immune-mediated disorders. TCRdb analysed the 5' RACE reads with MiXCR anew, one entry per CDR3 protein. Here the sample spans approximately 30,000 distinct CDR3 sequences, about 4.1% being singletons. The source material was CD4+ T cells from blood. The receptors come from a middle-aged woman in good health.

This clonotype was counted at least ten times. V is TRBV4-1 and J is TRBJ2-3; D gene uncertain. Germline CDR1 reads MGHRA; CDR2 reads YSYEKL. The CDR3 runs 13 residues. V was cut by 4 bases and J by 5 bases, with 10 bases left in between. This chain's CDR3 is CASSLNQKDTQYF. DNA for the CDR3: TGCGCCAGCAGCCTTAATCAGAAAGATACGCAGTATTTT.

This clonotype was seen only once. The gene calls are TRBV20-1 and TRBJ2-1, with D possibly called TRBD1 or TRBD2 (6 bases each). Per germline, CDR1 DFQATT and CDR2 SNEGSKA (reference sequence). The germline V and J ends were trimmed by 6 bases and 6 bases, with 15 bases remaining between them. The CDR3 is 13 amino acids. CDR3 DNA: TGCAGTGCGTGGGCCGGGGGCGGCAATGAGCAGTTCTTC. It translates to CSAWAGGGNEQFF.

This clonotype was counted at least ten times. This chain uses TRBV5-1 with TRBJ1-3; tentative D call: TRBD1 (6 bases). The CDR3 is 15 amino acids. V gave up 0 bases and J gave up 2 bases, with 9 bases separating them. Germline loops: CDR1 SGHRS, CDR2 YFSETQ. The CDR3 sequence: CASSLDRAPGNTIYF. CDR3 sequence (DNA): TGCGCCAGCAGCTTGGACAGGGCGCCTGGAAACACCATATATTTT.

J is TRBJ2-2 and V is TRBV12-2; TRBD2, the table's D call, lacks a check against the DNA. TRBV12-2 is reported as a pseudogene. The CDR3 covers 16 residues. The CDR3 sequence is CASRPGTRPNTGELFF. CDR3 DNA sequence: TGTGCAAGTCGCCCAGGGACTAGACCCAACACCGGGGAGCTGTTTTTT.

This clonotype was counted many times. The chain carries TRBV5-1 and TRBJ2-7, with TRBD1 matching over 10 bases. Germline V gives CDR1 SGHRS, CDR2 YFSETQ. The ends lost 1 base at V and 6 bases at J; junction bases unmatched: 7. The CDR3 sequence is 15 residues long. The CDR3 DNA sequence: TGCGCCAGCAGCTTGCAGAGACAGGGGGCAGGCGAGCAGTACTTC. As protein: CASSLQRQGAGEQYF.

This clonotype was counted at least ten times. The gene calls are TRBV14 and TRBJ1-1, with D perhaps matching TRBD1 (5 bases). The CDR3 length is 13 residues. V gave up 4 bases and J gave up 10 bases, with 16 bases separating them. The germline V gene has CDR1 SGHDN and CDR2 FVKESK. The CDR3 bases are TGTGCCAGCAGCCCATCCCCCAGGGTGGGAGCTTTCTTT. This translates into CASSPSPRVGAFF.

This clonotype was seen many times. This chain joins TRBV5-1 and TRBJ2-2; D is possibly TRBD1 or TRBD2 (5 bases each). Germline assignment: CDR1 SGHRS and CDR2 YFSETQ. Deletions cut 4 bases from V and 4 bases from J, with 14 bases between. The CDR3 spans 15 residues. This CDR3 is CASSPGPDFTGELFF. As DNA, the CDR3 is TGCGCCAGCAGCCCGGGGCCGGATTTCACCGGGGAGCTGTTTTTT.

This clonotype was picked up many times. The chain couples TRBV25-1 to TRBJ2-3; 8 bases agree with TRBD1. The V gene's germline CDR1 is MGHDK and CDR2 SYGVNS. J gave up 9 bases and V 4 bases, and 12 bases lay outside the gene matches. CDR3 length: 15 residues. This CDR3 is CASSVPGTGDQTQYF. The CDR3 DNA is TGTGCCAGCAGTGTTCCCGGGACAGGAGATCAGACGCAGTATTTT.

This clonotype appeared many times. The chain joins TRBV3-1 to TRBJ1-1, with D perhaps matching TRBD1 (5 bases). The CDR3 sequence is 12 residues long. Germline V CDR1 and CDR2: LGHDT, YNNKEL (reference sequence). V was cut by 10 bases and J by 0 bases, with 9 bases left in between. As DNA, the CDR3 is TGTGCCACCCAAGGGGTGAACACTGAAGCTTTCTTT. Its translation is CATQGVNTEAFF.

This clonotype was detected many times. The chain couples TRBV5-1 to TRBJ2-1; perhaps TRBD1 as D (6 bases). This CDR3 is 16 amino acids long. From germline, CDR1 is SGHRS and CDR2 YFSETQ. The V end lost 0 bases, the J end lost 1 base, and 11 bases lay between the germline ends. The CDR3 nucleotides are TGCGCCAGCAGCTTGGATGGGGGCAAGTCCTACAATGAGCAGTTCTTC. This encodes CASSLDGGKSYNEQFF.

The V and J genes are TRBV6-6 and TRBJ2-7; D gene uncertain. Germline-derived CDR1 and CDR2 are MNHNY and SVGAGI (reference sequence). The CDR3 extends over 12 amino acids. Between the trimmed V and J ends, which lost 6 bases and 6 bases, there was a span of 12 bases. The CDR3 DNA reads TGTGCCAGCAGCCACTACGGGTCCGAGCAGTACTTC. Residues: CASSHYGSEQYF.

Ten or more counts support this clonotype. The chain joins TRBV5-5 to TRBJ2-4; maybe TRBD1 (6 bases). Trimming cost V 1 base and J 7 bases, with 9 bases left between them. CDR1 and CDR2 (germline): SGHKS, YYEKEE (reference sequence). The CDR3 length is 13 residues. CDR3 amino acids: CASSLPGENIQYF. The CDR3 DNA reads as TGTGCCAGCAGCTTGCCAGGGGAGAACATTCAGTACTTC.

This clonotype was seen many times. This chain joins TRBV4-1 and TRBJ2-5; TRBD1 agrees at 9 bases. The CDR3 length is 18 residues. Germline V gives CDR1 MGHRA, CDR2 YSYEKL. V shed 0 bases, J shed 6 bases, and the junction held 14 bases outside the gene matches. The DNA for the CDR3 is TGCGCCAGCAGCCAAGAGGGACCTTGGGGACAGGGTATGAAGACCCAGTACTTC. Translating it yields CASSQEGPWGQGMKTQYF.

This clonotype was detected ten times or more. The rearrangement joins TRBV6-1 to TRBJ1-4; possibly TRBD1 for D (6 bases). Germline V lookup: CDR1 MNHNS, CDR2 SASEGT. This CDR3 has 14 amino acids. The V and J ends lost 4 bases and 3 bases respectively, with 9 bases between them. CDR3 bases: TGTGCCAGCAGTGCCGACAGGTCTAATGAAAAACTGTTTTTT. Translated: CASSADRSNEKLFF.

At least ten counts were recorded for this clonotype. The rearrangement uses TRBV2 and TRBJ2-1; D may be TRBD2 (5 bases). V lost 6 bases, J lost 12 bases, and 15 bases lay in between. The germline V gene has CDR1 SNHLY and CDR2 FYNNEI. The CDR3 contains 12 residues. The CDR3 sequence: CASRAPQRPQFF. The CDR3 nucleotides are TGTGCCAGCAGGGCCCCCCAGCGGCCGCAGTTCTTC. The full variable domain, with the rest looked up from reference TRBV2 and TRBJ2-1, is EPEVTQTPSHQVTQMGQEVILRCVPISNHLYFYWYRQILGQKVEFLVSFYNNEISEKSEIFDDQFSVERPDGSNFTLKIRSTKLEDSAMYFCASRAPQRPQFFGPGTRLTVL.

This clonotype was observed at least ten times. V and J are TRBV28 and TRBJ1-2, with TRBD1 as a possible D gene (5 bases). Germline V gives CDR1 MDHEN, CDR2 SYDVKM. The CDR3 length is 16 residues. V shed 7 bases and J shed 8 bases, with 26 bases lying between them. In nucleotides, the CDR3 is TGTGCCAGCAATCCCCACCAGGGAGGGGCATCTCTGGGCTACACCTTC. Translation: CASNPHQGGASLGYTF.

In its sample, this clonotype was seen many times. The chain joins TRBV27 to TRBJ2-6; D is uncertain. CDR3 length: 13 amino acids. V was pared by 7 bases and J by 0 bases, with 4 bases between. The germline V gene has CDR1 MNHEY and CDR2 SMNVEV (reference sequence). The CDR3 DNA is TGTGCCAGCACGGGCTCTGGGGCCAACGTCCTGACTTTC. Translated: CASTGSGANVLTF.

This clonotype was seen repeatedly, ten times or more. The chain combines TRBV4-2 with TRBJ1-6, with D uncertain. Trimming cost V 0 bases and J 11 bases, with 11 bases left between them. Germline values: CDR1 LGHNA, CDR2 YNFKEQ. CDR3 size: 14 residues. CDR3 amino acids: CASSQDHTGAPLHF. The CDR3 bases are TGTGCCAGCAGCCAAGATCACACGGGTGCACCCCTCCACTTT.

There are many counts of this clonotype. This chain uses TRBV12-3 or TRBV12-4 with TRBJ1-6; TRBD1 aligns across 11 bases. The CDR3 loop spans 14 amino acids. Unmatched junction bases numbered 2, after V lost 6 bases and J lost 7 bases. CDR3 loop: CASRGQGVNSPLHF. The CDR3 DNA reads TGTGCCAGCAGGGGACAGGGGGTCAATTCACCCCTCCACTTT.

This clonotype was detected ten times or more. The chain has TRBV18 and TRBJ1-2; a possible D gene is TRBD1 (6 bases). The CDR3 loop spans 15 amino acids. Germline CDR1 is KGHSH and CDR2 is LQKENI. Trimming took off 1 base at V and 4 bases at J, with 13 bases between the two ends. CDR3 sequence reads: CASSPRAGDIYGYTF. CDR3 bases: TGTGCCAGCTCACCACGGGCAGGGGATATCTATGGCTACACCTTC.

This clonotype was counted many times. The chain joins TRBV20-1 to TRBJ2-5; no firm D call. V was trimmed by 4 bases and J by 2 bases, leaving 11 bases between them. The length of the CDR3 is 13 residues. From germline, CDR1 is DFQATT and CDR2 SNEGSKA (reference sequence). The CDR3 coding sequence is TGCAGTGCTATCGAGCAGGTTCAAGAGACCCAGTACTTC. Protein product: CSAIEQVQETQYF.

This clonotype was seen at least ten times. V usage is TRBV29-1 and J usage is TRBJ1-6; D is unclear. V shed 5 bases and J shed 6 bases, with 14 bases lying between them. There are 14 residues in the CDR3. From germline, CDR1 is SQVTM and CDR2 ANQGSEA. The CDR3 reads CSVSEGQSNSPLHF. The DNA for the CDR3 is TGCAGCGTTAGTGAGGGTCAGAGTAATTCACCCCTCCACTTT.

This clonotype was counted between two and nine times. The chain uses TRBV4-1 and TRBJ1-5, with D uncertain. This CDR3 is 15 amino acids long. V dropped 1 base and J dropped 4 bases, with 11 bases sitting between them. Germline-derived CDR1 and CDR2 are MGHRA and YSYEKL. This CDR3 is CASSQALAHNQPQHF. The CDR3 bases are TGCGCCAGCAGCCAAGCCCTGGCGCATAATCAGCCCCAGCATTTT.

This clonotype was picked up a small number of times. The chain uses TRBV7-3 and TRBJ2-2, with D maybe TRBD1 (6 bases). V was trimmed by 5 bases and J by 2 bases, leaving 15 bases between them. The CDR3 spans 16 residues. From germline, CDR1 is SGHTA and CDR2 FQGTGA. The CDR3 DNA sequence: TGTGCCAGCAGCCTAGGGGCAGGGGTAAACACCGGGGAGCTGTTTTTT. Its translation: CASSLGAGVNTGELFF.